This T cell receptor beta chain appears in the sequencing data of a study of somatic mutations in cytotoxic T cells in rheumatoid arthritis. This clone showed up just a few times. Profiled with immunoSEQ multiplex PCR; TCRdb holds only in-frame clones, not every one. The table includes 2,500 or so clones, around 76% detected once. CDR3 size: 14 residues. Looked up from germline, CDR1 is MGHRA and CDR2 is YSYEKL. Trimming removed 1 base from V and 4 bases from J, with 8 bases in between. The specimen was CD8+ T cells sorted from blood. The clonotype originates from a woman in her thirties or forties with rheumatoid arthritis. V usage is TRBV4-1 and J usage is TRBJ1-5, with D uncertain. CDR3 in DNA: TGCGCCAGCAGCCAAGCGACACAAAATCAGCCCCAGCATTTT. Amino acid sequence: CASSQATQNQPQHF.